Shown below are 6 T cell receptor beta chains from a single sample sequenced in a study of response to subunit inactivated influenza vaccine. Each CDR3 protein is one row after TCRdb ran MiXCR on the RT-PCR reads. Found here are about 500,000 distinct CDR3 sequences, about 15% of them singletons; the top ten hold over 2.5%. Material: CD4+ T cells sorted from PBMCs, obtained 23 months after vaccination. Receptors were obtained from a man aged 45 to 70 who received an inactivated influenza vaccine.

The CDR3 spells CASSPGGASGSLETQYF. The CDR3 DNA is TGTGCCAGCAGCCCCGGGGGGGCTAGCGGGAGTTTAGAGACCCAGTACTTC. This chain connects TRBV9 to TRBJ2-5, with 10 bases that match TRBD2. Trimming cost V 4 bases and J 4 bases; bases outside gene matches: 13. Germline-derived CDR1 and CDR2 are SGDLS and YYNGEE. The CDR3 consists of 17 residues.

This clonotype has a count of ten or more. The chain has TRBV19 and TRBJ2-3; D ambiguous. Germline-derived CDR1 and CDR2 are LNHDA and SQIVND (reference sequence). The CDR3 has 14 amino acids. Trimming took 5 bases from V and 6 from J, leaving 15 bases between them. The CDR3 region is CASSPYVLKDTQYF. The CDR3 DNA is TGTGCCAGTAGTCCGTATGTCCTAAAGGATACGCAGTATTTT.

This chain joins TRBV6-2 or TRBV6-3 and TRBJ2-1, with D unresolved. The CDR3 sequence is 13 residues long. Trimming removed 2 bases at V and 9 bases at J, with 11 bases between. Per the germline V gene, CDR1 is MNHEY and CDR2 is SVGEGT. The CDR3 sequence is CASSYVERSEQFF. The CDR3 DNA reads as TGTGCCAGCAGTTACGTGGAACGGAGTGAGCAGTTCTTC.

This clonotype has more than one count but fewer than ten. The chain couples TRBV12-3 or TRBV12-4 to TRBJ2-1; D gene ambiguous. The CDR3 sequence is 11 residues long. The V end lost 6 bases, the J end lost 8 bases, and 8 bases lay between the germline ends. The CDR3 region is CASSLVYEQFF. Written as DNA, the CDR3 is TGTGCCAGCAGCCTAGTCTATGAGCAGTTCTTC.

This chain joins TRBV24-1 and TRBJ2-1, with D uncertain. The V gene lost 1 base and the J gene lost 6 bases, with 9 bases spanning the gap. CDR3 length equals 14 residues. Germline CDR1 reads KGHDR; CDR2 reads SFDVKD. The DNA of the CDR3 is TGTGCCACCAGTGATTTCGCCGGTCTCAATGAGCAGTTCTTC. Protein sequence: CATSDFAGLNEQFF.

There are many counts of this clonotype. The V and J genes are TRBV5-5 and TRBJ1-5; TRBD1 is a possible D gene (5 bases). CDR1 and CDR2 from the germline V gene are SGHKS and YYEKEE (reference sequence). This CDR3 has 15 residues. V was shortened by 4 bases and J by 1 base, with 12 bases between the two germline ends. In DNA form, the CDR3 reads TGTGCCAGCAGCCCAGGGAAGACAAGCAATCAGCCCCAGCATTTT. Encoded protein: CASSPGKTSNQPQHF.